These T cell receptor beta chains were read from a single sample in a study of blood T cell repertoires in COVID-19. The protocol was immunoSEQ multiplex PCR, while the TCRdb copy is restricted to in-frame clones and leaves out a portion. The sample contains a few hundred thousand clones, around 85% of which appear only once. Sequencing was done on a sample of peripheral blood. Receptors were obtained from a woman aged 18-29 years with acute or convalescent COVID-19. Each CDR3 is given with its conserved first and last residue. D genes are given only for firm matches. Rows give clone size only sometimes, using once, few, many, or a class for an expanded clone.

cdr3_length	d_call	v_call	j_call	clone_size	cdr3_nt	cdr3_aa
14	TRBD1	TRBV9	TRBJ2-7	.	TGTGCCAGCAGCGTAGGTCAGGGGGCTTACGAGCAGTACTTC	CASSVGQGAYEQYF
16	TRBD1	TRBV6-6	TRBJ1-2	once	TGTGCCAGCAGACCGGGACAGGGAAGGAGGAACTATGGCTACACCTTC	CASRPGQGRRNYGYTF
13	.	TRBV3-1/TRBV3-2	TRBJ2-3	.	TGTGCCAGCAGCCAATCGGGCACAGATACGCAGTATTTT	CASSQSGTDTQYF
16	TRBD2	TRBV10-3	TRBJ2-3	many	TGTGCCATCAGTGATTCGAGTAGCGGGGCGGTGTATACGCAGTATTTT	CAISDSSSGAVYTQYF
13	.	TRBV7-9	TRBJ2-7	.	TGTGCCAGCAGCTTCGGGAGCTCCTACGAGCAGTACTTC	CASSFGSSYEQYF
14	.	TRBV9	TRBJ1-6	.	TGTGCCAGCAGCGTAGACCGGTCGAATTCACCCCTCCACTTT	CASSVDRSNSPLHF
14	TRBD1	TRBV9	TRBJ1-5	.	TGTGCCAGCAGCGCCGAACAGGGGAGCCAGCCCCAGCATTTT	CASSAEQGSQPQHF
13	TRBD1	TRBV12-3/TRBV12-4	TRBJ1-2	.	TGTGCCAGCAGGACAGGGGGCTCCTATGGCTACACCTTC	CASRTGGSYGYTF
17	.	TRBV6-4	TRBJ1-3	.	TGTGCCAGCAGTGATATAAGGGACAAAAAGAAAGTAAACACCATATATTTT	CASSDIRDKKKVNTIYF
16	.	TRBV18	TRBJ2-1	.	TGTGCCAGCTCACCCCTTTCGGTATCTCGGGGTTTAGAGCAGTTCTTC	CASSPLSVSRGLEQFF
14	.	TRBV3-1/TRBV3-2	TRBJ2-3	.	TGTGCCAGCAGTAGCGGAGGGCGCACAGATACGCAGTATTTT	CASSSGGRTDTQYF
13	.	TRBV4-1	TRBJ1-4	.	TGCGCCAGCAGCCTCTCGCGGGATGAAAAACTGTTTTTT	CASSLSRDEKLFF
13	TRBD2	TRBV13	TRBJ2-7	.	TGTGCCAGCAGCCAAGCGGGGTCCTACGAGCAGTACTTC	CASSQAGSYEQYF
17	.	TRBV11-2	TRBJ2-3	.	TGTGCCAGCAGCCCGATCCCGGGAGAGGAGATTCTCGATACGCAGTATTTT	CASSPIPGEEILDTQYF
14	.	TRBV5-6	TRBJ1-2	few	TGTGCCAGCAGCTTGTGGGAGGGAATCTATGGCTACACCTTC	CASSLWEGIYGYTF
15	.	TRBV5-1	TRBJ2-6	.	TGCGCCAGCAGCCTTTCAGGGGCCGGGGCCAACGTCCTGACTTTC	CASSLSGAGANVLTF
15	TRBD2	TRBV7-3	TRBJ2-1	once	TGTGCCAGCAGCTTCTCCCTAGCGGACTACAATGAGCAGTTCTTC	CASSFSLADYNEQFF
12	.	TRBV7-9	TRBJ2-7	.	TGTGCCAGCAGCTATGGAGCTTTCGAGCAGTACTTC	CASSYGAFEQYF
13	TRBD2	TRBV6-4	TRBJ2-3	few	TGTGCCAGCAGTGAGCGGGAGACAGATACGCAGTATTTT	CASSERETDTQYF
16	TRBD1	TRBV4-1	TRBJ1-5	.	TGCGCCAGCAGCCAAGCTTACAGGGGCAGCAATCAGCCCCAGCATTTT	CASSQAYRGSNQPQHF
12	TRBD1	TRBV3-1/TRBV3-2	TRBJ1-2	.	TGTGCCAGCAGCCCCCTAGGGGGCGGCTACACCTTC	CASSPLGGGYTF
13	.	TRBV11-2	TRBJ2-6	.	TGTGCCAGCAGCTTACAAACAGGCGGCGTCCTGACTTTC	CASSLQTGGVLTF
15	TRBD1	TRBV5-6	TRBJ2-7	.	TGTGCCAGCAGCTCCGCCGGGACAGGGAGTTACGAGCAGTACTTC	CASSSAGTGSYEQYF
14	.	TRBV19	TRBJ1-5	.	TGTGCCAGTAGTATTTGGACAGAAAATCAGCCCCAGCATTTT	CASSIWTENQPQHF
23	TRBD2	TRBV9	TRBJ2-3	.	TGTGCCAGCAGCGGGCGATCTAGCGGTATAATAGGATTGATGTCGAGAAGGAGGGTAACGCAGTATTTT	CASSGRSSGIIGLMSRRRVTQYF
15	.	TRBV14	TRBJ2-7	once	TGTGCCAGCAGCCTTAGGGCAGGGGGGAACTACGAGCAGTACTTC	CASSLRAGGNYEQYF